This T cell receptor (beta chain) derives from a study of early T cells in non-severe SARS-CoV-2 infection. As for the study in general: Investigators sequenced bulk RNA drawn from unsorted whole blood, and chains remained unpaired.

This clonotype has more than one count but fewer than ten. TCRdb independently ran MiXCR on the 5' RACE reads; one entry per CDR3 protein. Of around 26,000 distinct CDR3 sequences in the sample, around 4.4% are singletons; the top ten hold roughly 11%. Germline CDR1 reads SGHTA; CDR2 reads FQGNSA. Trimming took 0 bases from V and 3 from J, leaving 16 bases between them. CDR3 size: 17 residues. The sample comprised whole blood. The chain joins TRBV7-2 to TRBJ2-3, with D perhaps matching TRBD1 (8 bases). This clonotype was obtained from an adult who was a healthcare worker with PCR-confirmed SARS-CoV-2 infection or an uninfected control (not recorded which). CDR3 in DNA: TGTGCCAGCAGCTTAGCGGCACAGGGGGGGGTGACAGATACGCAGTATTTT. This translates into CASSLAAQGGVTDTQYF.